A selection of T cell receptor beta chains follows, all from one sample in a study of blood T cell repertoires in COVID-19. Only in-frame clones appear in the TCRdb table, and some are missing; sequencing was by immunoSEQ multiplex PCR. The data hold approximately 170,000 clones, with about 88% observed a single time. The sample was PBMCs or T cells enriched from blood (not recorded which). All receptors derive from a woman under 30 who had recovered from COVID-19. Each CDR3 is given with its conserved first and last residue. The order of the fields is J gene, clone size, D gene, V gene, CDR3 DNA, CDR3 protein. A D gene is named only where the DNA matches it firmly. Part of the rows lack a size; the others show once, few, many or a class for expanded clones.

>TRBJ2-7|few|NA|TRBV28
TGTGCCAGCAGTTTAAGAGTCTACGAGCAGTACTTC
CASSLRVYEQYF
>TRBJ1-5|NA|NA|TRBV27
TGTGCCAGCAGTTTCCAGTGGGGGGGCCATCAGCCCCAGCATTTT
CASSFQWGGHQPQHF
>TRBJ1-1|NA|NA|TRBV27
TGTGCCAGCAGCCCTGGACGGGGGACTGAAGCTTTCTTT
CASSPGRGTEAFF
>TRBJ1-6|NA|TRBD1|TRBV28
TGTGCCAGTCATCGGGGGACAGGGGATTCGTCACCCCTCCACTTT
CASHRGTGDSSPLHF
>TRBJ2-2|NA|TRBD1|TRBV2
TGTGCCACCAATAGGGACAGGAGATACGGGGAGCTGTTTTTT
CATNRDRRYGELFF
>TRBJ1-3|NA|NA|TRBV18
TGTGCCAGCTCACCACCGGAGCAGGGAAACACCATATATTTT
CASSPPEQGNTIYF
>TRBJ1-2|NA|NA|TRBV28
TGTGCCAGCAGTTTAAACGGGGTCTTGGGTGGCTACACCTTC
CASSLNGVLGGYTF
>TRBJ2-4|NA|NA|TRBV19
TGTGCCAGTAGTCTAGGACAGAGCCACAACATTCAGTACTTC
CASSLGQSHNIQYF
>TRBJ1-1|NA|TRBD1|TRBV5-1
TGCGCCAGCAGCGCGGGGACAGGGGGAGCTGAAGCTTTCTTT
CASSAGTGGAEAFF
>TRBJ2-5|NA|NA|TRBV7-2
TGTGCCAGCAGCACCCAAACAGGTTCGGGAGAGACCCAGTACTTC
CASSTQTGSGETQYF
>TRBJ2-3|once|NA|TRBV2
TGTGCCAGCAGTGAGGAGGGTGTCACAGATACGCAGTATTTT
CASSEEGVTDTQYF
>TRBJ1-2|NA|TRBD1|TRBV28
TGTGCCAGCAGTTGGGGGACAGGGGGCCGGAGCTATGGCTACACCTTC
CASSWGTGGRSYGYTF
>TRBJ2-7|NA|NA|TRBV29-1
TGCAGCGTTCGCGAGGCTTCCTACGAGCAGTACTTC
CSVREASYEQYF
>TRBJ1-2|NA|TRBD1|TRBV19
TGTGCCAGCGCGGGACAGTCAACTCCTAACTATGGCTACACCTTC
CASAGQSTPNYGYTF
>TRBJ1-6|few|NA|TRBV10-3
TGTGCCATCAGTGACCTCAGGGGTTCACCCCTCCACTTT
CAISDLRGSPLHF
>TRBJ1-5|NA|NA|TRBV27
TGTGCCAGCAGTCCTGGGGCGGGGGCAAATCAGCCCCAGCATTTT
CASSPGAGANQPQHF
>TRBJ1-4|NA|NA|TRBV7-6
TGTGCCAGCAGTTCTGCCGCCCGGCGGTCTAATGAAAAACTGTTTTTT
CASSSAARRSNEKLFF
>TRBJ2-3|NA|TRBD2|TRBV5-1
TGCGCCAGCAGCTTGGAGAGCGGGAGTTCAGATACGCAGTATTTT
CASSLESGSSDTQYF
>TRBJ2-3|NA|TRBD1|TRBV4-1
TGCGCCAGCAGCCAAGAAGGGGTTTTAGGGGGCTTGAGAGATACGCAGTATTTT
CASSQEGVLGGLRDTQYF
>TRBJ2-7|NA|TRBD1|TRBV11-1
TGTGCCAGCAGCGCCGACAGGGCCGAGCAGTACTTC
CASSADRAEQYF
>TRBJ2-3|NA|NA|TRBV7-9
TGTGCCAGCAGCCCGGCGGGAGGACAGGGGACAGATACGCAGTATTTT
CASSPAGGQGTDTQYF
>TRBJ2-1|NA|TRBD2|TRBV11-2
TGTGCCAGCAGCTACGGACTAGCCTACAATGAGCAGTTCTTC
CASSYGLAYNEQFF
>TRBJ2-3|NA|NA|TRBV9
TGTGCCAGCAGCGCCACCGGGACTTTTTCAGATACGCAGTATTTT
CASSATGTFSDTQYF
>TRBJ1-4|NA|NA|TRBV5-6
TGTGCCAGCAGCTTGTTTACAGGTTCTGCAACTAATGAAAAACTGTTTTTT
CASSLFTGSATNEKLFF
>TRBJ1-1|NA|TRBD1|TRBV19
TGTGCCAGTAGTGTCAGGGGGACTGAAGCTTTCTTT
CASSVRGTEAFF
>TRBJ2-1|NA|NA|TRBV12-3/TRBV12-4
TGTGCCAGTTCCCGGGACTGGGTCGATGAGCAGTTCTTC
CASSRDWVDEQFF
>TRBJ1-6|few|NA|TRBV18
TGTGCCAGCTCACCAACGGACAGTTCTGATTCACCCCTCCACTTT
CASSPTDSSDSPLHF
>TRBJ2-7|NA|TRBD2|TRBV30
TGTGCCTGGAGTGGAACTAGCGGGATATCGGAGCAGTACTTC
CAWSGTSGISEQYF
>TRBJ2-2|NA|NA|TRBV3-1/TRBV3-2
TGTGCCAGCAGTCCCCTAAGCGGAGGGGACGGGGAGCTGTTTTTT
CASSPLSGGDGELFF
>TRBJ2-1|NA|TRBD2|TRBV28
TGTGCCAGCAGCGGAGCTAGCGGGGTTGTTCACGATGAGCAGTTCTTC
CASSGASGVVHDEQFF
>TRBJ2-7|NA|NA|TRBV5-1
TGCGCCAGCAGCTTGACCCAGGGGACCGACGAGCAGTACTTC
CASSLTQGTDEQYF
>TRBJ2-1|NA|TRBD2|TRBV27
TGTGCCAGCAGTTTATCCTCCGAGCGGGGGTACAATGAGCAGTTCTTC
CASSLSSERGYNEQFF
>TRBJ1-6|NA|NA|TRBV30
TGTGCCTGGAGTGTACGTCAGCGCAGCTCCTATAATTCACCCCTCCACTTT
CAWSVRQRSSYNSPLHF
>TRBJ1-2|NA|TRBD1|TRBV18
TGTGCCAGCTCACTACTCACAGGGGAGTCTAACTATGGCTACACCTTC
CASSLLTGESNYGYTF
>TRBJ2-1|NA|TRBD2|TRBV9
TGTGCCAGCAGCCTAGCGGGAAGCTCCTACAATGAGCAGTTCTTC
CASSLAGSSYNEQFF
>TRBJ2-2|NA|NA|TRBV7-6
TGTGCCAGCACCCCCCTCCACAGGCGGAACACCGGGGAGCTGTTTTTT
CASTPLHRRNTGELFF
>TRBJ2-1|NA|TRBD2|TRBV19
TGTGCCAGTAGTGCTCTGGTGGCGGGAGCGGGTGAGCAGTTCTTC
CASSALVAGAGEQFF
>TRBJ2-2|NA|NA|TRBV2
TGTGCCAGCAGTGAATACCCAGGGCCTCCTGGGGAGCTGTTTTTT
CASSEYPGPPGELFF
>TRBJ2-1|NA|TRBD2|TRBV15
TGTGCCACCAGCAGCAGCGGGAACATTTCGCCCTACAATGAGCAGTTCTTC
CATSSSGNISPYNEQFF
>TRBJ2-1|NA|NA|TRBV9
TGTGCCAGCAGCGTAGATGTCCGCGGGACCTACAATGAGCAGTTCTTC
CASSVDVRGTYNEQFF